The 26 T cell receptor beta chains reported below all come from one sample, sequenced in a study of blood T cell repertoires in COVID-19. Assay: immunoSEQ multiplex PCR; the TCRdb copy retains only in-frame clones and omits some. The repertoire holds roughly 290,000 clones, roughly 90% seen once, with 6% to 7% in the top ten. The sequencing input was peripheral blood. These receptors were taken from a woman aged 30 to 39 with COVID-19, enrolled during active disease.

The chain couples TRBV5-6 to TRBJ1-2; D is perhaps TRBD1 (5 bases). Germline CDR1 is SGHDT and CDR2 is YYEEEE. The V and J ends lost 7 bases and 3 bases respectively, with 10 bases between them. CDR3 length: 12 residues. DNA for the CDR3: TGTGCCAGCCGGCGGGGCGACTATGGCTACACCTTC. It translates to CASRRGDYGYTF.

A single count supports this clone. The chain is built from TRBV6-2 or TRBV6-3 and TRBJ2-5, with D possibly matching TRBD2 (5 bases). This CDR3 is built from 14 residues. The V and J ends lost 4 bases and 5 bases respectively, with 14 bases between them. The V gene's germline CDR1 is MNHEY and CDR2 SVGEGT. CDR3: CASSLAYRGETQYF. DNA for the CDR3: TGTGCCAGCAGTTTGGCCTATCGAGGGGAGACCCAGTACTTC.

Remarks on this clone: One junction end disagrees with the germline gene, perhaps due to a read error. The CDR3 is CASSLSTGSQGF. CDR3 nucleotide sequence: TGTGCCAGCAGTTTGTCGACCGGGAGCCAAGGCTTC. V and J are TRBV28 and TRBJ1-2, with D hard to call. This CDR3 spans 12 amino acids. CDR1 MDHEN and CDR2 SYDVKM come from the germline V gene.

In this sample, this clone turned up once. The chain joins TRBV7-9 to TRBJ2-5; 8 nucleotides align to TRBD2. With V trimmed by 10 bases and J by 2 bases, 6 bases remained unmatched. CDR1 and CDR2 from the germline V gene are SEHNR and FQNEAQ (reference sequence). This CDR3 is built from 13 residues. The CDR3 DNA follows: TGTGCCACAAGCGAGCGGGAGCAAGAGACCCAGTACTTC. Protein: CATSEREQETQYF.

The chain recombines TRBV3-1 (or the pseudogene TRBV3-2) with TRBJ2-5; 14 positions match TRBD2. Unmatched junction bases numbered 4, after V lost 3 bases and J lost 4 bases. The germline V gene encodes CDR1 LGHDT and CDR2 YNNKEL (reference sequence). This CDR3 is built from 16 residues. CDR3 loop: CASSHRTSGRLETQYF. CDR3 in DNA: TGTGCCAGCAGCCACAGGACTAGCGGGAGGCTAGAGACCCAGTACTTC.

This rearrangement joins TRBV5-6 to TRBJ2-1; D might be TRBD2 (6 bases). The CDR3 spans 13 residues. V shed 2 bases and J shed 7 bases, with 10 bases lying between them. Looked up from germline, CDR1 is SGHDT and CDR2 is YYEEEE. DNA for the CDR3: TGTGCCAGCAGCTTTGCGGGGTGGAATGAGCAGTTCTTC. This sequence encodes CASSFAGWNEQFF.

The gene calls are TRBV28 and TRBJ2-1; 7 bases agree with TRBD2. This CDR3 spans 14 amino acids. V lost 4 bases and J lost 6; bases outside the gene matches: 6. The germline gives CDR1 MDHEN, CDR2 SYDVKM. This CDR3 reads CASSSPPGGNEQFF. The CDR3 nucleotides read TGTGCCAGCAGTTCCCCTCCGGGGGGCAATGAGCAGTTCTTC.

In its sample, this clone was seen a few times. V usage is TRBV5-1 and J usage is TRBJ1-6; 7 positions agree with TRBD1. The germline V gene has CDR1 SGHRS and CDR2 YFSETQ. The length of the CDR3 is 15 residues. V lost 6 bases to trimming and J lost 3 bases; unmatched junction nucleotides: 6. CDR3 sequence (DNA): TGCGCCAGCATGGTAGGGGGCGACTATAATTCACCCCTCCACTTT. Its protein product is CASMVGGDYNSPLHF. The full variable domain, its missing parts supplied by reference TRBV5-1 and TRBJ1-6, is KAGVTQTPRYLIKTRGQQVTLSCSPISGHRSVSWYQQTPGQGLQFLFEYFSETQRNKGNFPGRFSGRQFSNSRSEMNVSTLELGDSALYLCASMVGGDYNSPLHFGNGTRLTVT.

J is TRBJ2-7 and V is TRBV25-1, with 8 positions matching TRBD2. Trimming removed 5 bases from V and 2 bases from J; junction bases left unmatched: 11. The CDR3 totals 16 residues. Germline CDR1 is MGHDK and CDR2 is SYGVNS. The CDR3 spells CASSTRTSLGTYEQYF. CDR3 in DNA: TGTGCCAGCAGTACCCGGACTAGCTTGGGGACCTACGAGCAGTACTTC.

V is TRBV9 and J is TRBJ1-1, with D hard to call. Germline CDR1 SGDLS, CDR2 YYNGEE. The V gene lost 5 bases and the J gene lost 6 bases, with 8 bases spanning the gap. The CDR3 loop spans 11 amino acids. The CDR3 loop reads CASRSGAEAFF. The CDR3, as DNA: TGTGCCAGCAGATCCGGGGCTGAAGCTTTCTTT.

The rearrangement joins TRBV3-1 (or the pseudogene TRBV3-2) to TRBJ2-7; tentative D call: TRBD1 (7 bases). This CDR3 is built from 14 residues. Per germline, CDR1 LGHDT and CDR2 YNNKEL (reference sequence). The ends were cut back, 1 base at V and 7 bases at J, with 14 bases in the middle. CDR3: CASSQVWRGQEQYF. CDR3 sequence (DNA): TGTGCCAGCAGCCAAGTCTGGAGGGGGCAGGAGCAGTACTTC.

This chain connects TRBV19 to TRBJ2-3; 7 nucleotides match TRBD1. Germline values: CDR1 LNHDA, CDR2 SQIVND (reference sequence). This CDR3 is 14 amino acids long. Trimming took 8 bases from V and 6 from J; bases not matched to a gene: 11. CDR3 region: CASSGQTRRDTQYF. CDR3 bases: TGTGCCAGTTCGGGACAGACGAGGCGGGATACGCAGTATTTT.

In DNA form, the CDR3 reads TGTGCCAGCAGCTTGGGGGTAAGGTCGACAAACGAGCAGTACTTC. Amino acid sequence: CASSLGVRSTNEQYF. This chain joins TRBV5-8 and TRBJ2-7, with D unresolved. V was shortened by 0 bases and J by 5 bases, with 15 bases between the two germline ends. CDR1 is SGHTS, CDR2 YDEGEE, per germline. The CDR3 has 15 amino acids. The full variable domain, with the rest looked up from reference TRBV5-8 and TRBJ2-7, is EAGVTQSPTHLIKTRGQQATLRCSPISGHTSVYWYQQALGLGLQFLLWYDEGEERNRGNFPPRFSGRQFPNYSSELNVNALELEDSALYLCASSLGVRSTNEQYFGPGTRLTVT.

V usage is TRBV5-1 and J usage is TRBJ1-4; D remains unclear. CDR1 and CDR2 (germline): SGHRS, YFSETQ. The CDR3 runs 15 residues. Deletions cut 5 bases from V and 5 bases from J, with 16 bases between. The CDR3 sequence is CASRRSPLRNEKLFF. As DNA, the CDR3 is TGCGCCAGCAGAAGAAGTCCCTTGAGGAATGAAAAACTGTTTTTT.

This sequence joins TRBV5-4 and TRBJ2-2, with 12 bases fitting TRBD1. From germline, CDR1 is SGHNT and CDR2 YYREEE (reference sequence). The CDR3 totals 16 residues. Unmatched junction bases numbered 8, after V lost 4 bases and J lost 7 bases. CDR3 in amino acids: CASSLGTGGWIGELFF. CDR3 nucleotides: TGTGCCAGCAGCCTCGGGACAGGGGGCTGGATCGGGGAGCTGTTTTTT.

This clone appeared a few times. V and J are TRBV4-1 and TRBJ2-7; a weak D match, TRBD2 (5 bases). V lost 0 bases, J lost 4 bases, and 16 bases lay in between. The length of the CDR3 is 16 residues. The germline gives CDR1 MGHRA, CDR2 YSYEKL. The CDR3 DNA reads as TGCGCCAGCAGCCAAGATTCTGGAGTCCCGGGGTACGAGCAGTACTTC. Translating gives CASSQDSGVPGYEQYF.

The chain links TRBV5-1 to TRBJ2-5; D may be TRBD1 (6 bases). The CDR3 is made up of 12 amino acids. V shed 4 bases and J shed 3 bases, with 7 bases lying between them. From germline, CDR1 is SGHRS and CDR2 YFSETQ. CDR3 sequence (DNA): TGCGCCAGCAGCCCAGGGGAAGAGACCCAGTACTTC. This translates into CASSPGEETQYF.

V is TRBV13 and J is TRBJ2-2; TRBD2 matches 7 bases. CDR1 is PRHDT, CDR2 FYEKMQ, per germline (reference sequence). With V trimmed by 5 bases and J by 2 bases, 11 bases remained unmatched. This CDR3 region has 17 residues. CDR3 residues: CASSPPPASGNTGELFF. In DNA form, the CDR3 reads TGTGCCAGCAGCCCGCCCCCGGCTAGCGGAAACACCGGGGAGCTGTTTTTT. Full variable domain (missing parts from reference TRBV13 and TRBJ2-2): AAGVIQSPRHLIKEKRETATLKCYPIPRHDTVYWYQQGPGQDPQFLISFYEKMQSDKGSIPDRFSAQQFSDYHSELNMSSLELGDSALYFCASSPPPASGNTGELFFGEGSRLTVL.

The rearrangement links TRBV4-1 to TRBJ2-7; TRBD1 might be the D (6 bases). The germline CDR1 and CDR2 sequences are MGHRA and YSYEKL. The CDR3 loop spans 16 amino acids. The V gene lost 2 bases and the J gene lost 0 bases, with 14 bases spanning the gap. The CDR3 DNA reads as TGCGCCAGCAGCCAATATACCGGGACACCCTCCTACGAGCAGTACTTC. This gives the protein CASSQYTGTPSYEQYF.

The chain is built from TRBV28 and TRBJ2-5; 13 bases are a match to TRBD2. The V and J ends lost 7 bases and 2 bases, in that order; junction bases with no gene match: 7. CDR1 and CDR2 from the germline V gene are MDHEN and SYDVKM. The CDR3 loop spans 16 amino acids. The CDR3 here is CASTPGLAGMQETQYF. The DNA of the CDR3 is TGTGCCAGCACCCCGGGACTAGCGGGAATGCAAGAGACCCAGTACTTC.

This chain uses TRBV15 with TRBJ1-4, with D unresolved. The ends were cut back, 5 bases at V and 3 bases at J, with 16 bases in the middle. The CDR3 loop spans 16 amino acids. Germline V gene data show CDR1 as LNHNV and CDR2 as YYDKDF (reference sequence). For the CDR3, the DNA is TGTGCCACCAGCCCGTTTGCGGGTACGTCTAATGAAAAACTGTTTTTT. Translated, it gives CATSPFAGTSNEKLFF. Complete variable domain (other parts from reference TRBV15 and TRBJ1-4): DAMVIQNPRYQVTQFGKPVTLSCSQTLNHNVMYWYQQKSSQAPKLLFHYYDKDFNNEADTPDNFQSRRPNTSFCFLDIRSPGLGDTAMYLCATSPFAGTSNEKLFFGSGTQLSVL.

The V call is TRBV2, the J call TRBJ1-2; TRBD1 agrees at 9 bases. J lost 5 bases, V lost 5 bases, and 6 bases had no gene match. The CDR3 has 14 amino acids. The germline V gene has CDR1 SNHLY and CDR2 FYNNEI. The CDR3, as DNA: TGTGCCAGCAGTCGACAGGGGGTCGGGTATGGCTACACCTTC. Translated: CASSRQGVGYGYTF.

The chain joins TRBV5-1 to TRBJ1-1; 10 bases are shared with TRBD1. The length of the CDR3 is 16 residues. With V trimmed by 7 bases and J by 3 bases, 12 bases remained unmatched. The germline V gene encodes CDR1 SGHRS and CDR2 YFSETQ. The CDR3 reads CASGRDRGWGDTEAFF. CDR3 bases: TGCGCCAGCGGCCGGGACAGGGGCTGGGGCGACACTGAAGCTTTCTTT.

The rearrangement uses TRBV18 and TRBJ2-7; 7 bases agree with TRBD1. The CDR3 runs 14 residues. Unmatched junction bases numbered 5, after V lost 4 bases and J lost 2 bases. In germline, CDR1 is KGHSH, CDR2 LQKENI. DNA for the CDR3: TGTGCCAGCTCACGCGACAGGGCCCCCTACGAGCAGTACTTC. This gives the protein CASSRDRAPYEQYF.

The V and J genes are TRBV3-1 (or the pseudogene TRBV3-2) and TRBJ2-7, with 8 bases lining up with TRBD1. Germline loops: CDR1 LGHDT, CDR2 YNNKEL (reference sequence). The CDR3 spans 15 residues. Germline trimming cut 4 bases from V and 9 bases from J; bases unmatched to any gene: 14. DNA for the CDR3: TGTGCCAGCAGCCCGGACAGGGAACAAGGTCGCGTGCAGTACTTC. Translation: CASSPDREQGRVQYF.

The CDR3 region has the DNA TGTGCCAGCAGTAGGGGACAGGCTTACTATGGCTACACCTTC. Amino acid sequence: CASSRGQAYYGYTF. The chain couples TRBV6-5 to TRBJ1-2, with 8 bases that match TRBD1. V was clipped by 5 bases and J by 3 bases; unmatched bases: 5. The CDR3 is 14 amino acids. Germline V gene lookup returns CDR1 MNHEY and CDR2 SVGAGI.